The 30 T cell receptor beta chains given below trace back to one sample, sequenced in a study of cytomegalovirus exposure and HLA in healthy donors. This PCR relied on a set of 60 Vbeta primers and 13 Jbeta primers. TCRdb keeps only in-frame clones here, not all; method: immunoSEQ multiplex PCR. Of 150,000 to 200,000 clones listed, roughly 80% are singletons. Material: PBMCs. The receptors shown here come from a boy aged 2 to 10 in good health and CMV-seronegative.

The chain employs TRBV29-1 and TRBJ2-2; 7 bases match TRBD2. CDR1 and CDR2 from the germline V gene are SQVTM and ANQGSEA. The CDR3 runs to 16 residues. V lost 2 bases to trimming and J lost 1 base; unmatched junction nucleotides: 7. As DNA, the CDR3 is TGCAGCGTTGAACTTCCCGGGGAGGGGAACACCGGGGAGCTGTTTTTT. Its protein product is CSVELPGEGNTGELFF.

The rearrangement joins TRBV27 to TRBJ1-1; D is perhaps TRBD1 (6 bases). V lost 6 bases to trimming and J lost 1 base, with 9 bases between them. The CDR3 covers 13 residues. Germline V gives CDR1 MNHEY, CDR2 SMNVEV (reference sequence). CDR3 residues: CASSYRENTEAFF. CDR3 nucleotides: TGTGCCAGCAGCTACAGGGAGAACACTGAAGCTTTCTTT.

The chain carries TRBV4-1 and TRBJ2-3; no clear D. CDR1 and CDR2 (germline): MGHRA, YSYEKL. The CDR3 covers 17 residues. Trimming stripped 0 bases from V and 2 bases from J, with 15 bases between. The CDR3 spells CASSQDTPTDLTDTQYF. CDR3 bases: TGCGCCAGCAGCCAAGATACCCCTACAGACCTCACAGATACGCAGTATTTT.

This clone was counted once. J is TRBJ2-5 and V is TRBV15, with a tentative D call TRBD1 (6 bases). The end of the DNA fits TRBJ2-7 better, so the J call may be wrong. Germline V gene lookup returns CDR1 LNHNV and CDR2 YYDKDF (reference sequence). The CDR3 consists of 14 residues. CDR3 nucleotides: TGTGCCACCAGCAGGGTGGACAGCAACTACGAGCAGTACTTC. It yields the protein CATSRVDSNYEQYF.

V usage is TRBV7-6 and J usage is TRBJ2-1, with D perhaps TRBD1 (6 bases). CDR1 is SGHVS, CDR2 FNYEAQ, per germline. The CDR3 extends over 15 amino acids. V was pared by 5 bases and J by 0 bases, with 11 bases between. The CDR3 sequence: CASSLGHFSYNEQFF. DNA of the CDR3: TGTGCCAGCAGCCTGGGACACTTCTCCTACAATGAGCAGTTCTTC.

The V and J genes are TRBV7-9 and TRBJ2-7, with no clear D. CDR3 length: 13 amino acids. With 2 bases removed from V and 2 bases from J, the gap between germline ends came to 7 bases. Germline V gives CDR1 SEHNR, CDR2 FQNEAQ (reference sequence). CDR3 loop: CASSLPGTYEQYF. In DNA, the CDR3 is TGTGCCAGCAGCTTACCAGGAACCTACGAGCAGTACTTC.

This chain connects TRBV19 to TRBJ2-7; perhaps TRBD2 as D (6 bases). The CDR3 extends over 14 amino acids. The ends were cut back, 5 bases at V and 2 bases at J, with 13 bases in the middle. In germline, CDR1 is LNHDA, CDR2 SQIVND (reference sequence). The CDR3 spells CASSVSGTPYEQYF. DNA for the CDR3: TGTGCCAGTAGTGTCTCCGGGACTCCCTACGAGCAGTACTTC.

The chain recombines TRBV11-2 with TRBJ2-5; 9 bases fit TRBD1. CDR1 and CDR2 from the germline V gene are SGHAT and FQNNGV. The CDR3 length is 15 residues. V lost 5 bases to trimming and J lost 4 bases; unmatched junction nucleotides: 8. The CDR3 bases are TGTGCCAGCAGCCCGCAAAACAGGGGGCCAGAGACCCAGTACTTC. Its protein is CASSPQNRGPETQYF.

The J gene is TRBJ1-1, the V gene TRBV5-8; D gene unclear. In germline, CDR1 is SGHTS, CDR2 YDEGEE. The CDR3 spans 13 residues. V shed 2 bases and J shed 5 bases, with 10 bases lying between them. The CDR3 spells CASSFASGTEAFF. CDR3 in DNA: TGTGCCAGCAGCTTCGCATCGGGGACTGAAGCTTTCTTT.

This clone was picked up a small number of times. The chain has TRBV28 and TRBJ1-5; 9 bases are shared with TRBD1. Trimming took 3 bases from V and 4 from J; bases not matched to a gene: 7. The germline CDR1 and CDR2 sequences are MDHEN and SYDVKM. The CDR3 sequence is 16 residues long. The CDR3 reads CASSFPGQGPNQPQHF. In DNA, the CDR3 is TGTGCCAGCAGTTTTCCCGGACAGGGGCCAAATCAGCCCCAGCATTTT.

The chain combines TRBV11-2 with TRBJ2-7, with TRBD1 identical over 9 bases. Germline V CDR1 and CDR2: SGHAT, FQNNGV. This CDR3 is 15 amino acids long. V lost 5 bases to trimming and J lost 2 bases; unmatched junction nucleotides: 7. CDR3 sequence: CASSVAGTGTYEQYF. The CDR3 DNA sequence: TGTGCCAGCAGCGTCGCCGGGACAGGGACCTACGAGCAGTACTTC.

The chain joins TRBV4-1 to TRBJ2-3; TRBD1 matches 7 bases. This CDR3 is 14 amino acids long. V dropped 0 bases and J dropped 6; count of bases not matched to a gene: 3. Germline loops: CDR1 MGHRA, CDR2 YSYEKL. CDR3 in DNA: TGCGCCAGCAGCCAAGAACCGACAGGGGATACGCAGTATTTT. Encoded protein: CASSQEPTGDTQYF.

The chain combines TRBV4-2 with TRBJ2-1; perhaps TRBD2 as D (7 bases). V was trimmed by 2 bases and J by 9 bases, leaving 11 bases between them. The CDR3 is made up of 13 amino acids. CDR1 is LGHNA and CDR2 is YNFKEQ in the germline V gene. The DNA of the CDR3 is TGTGCCAGCAGCCAATGGGAGGGGGGTGAGCAGTTCTTC. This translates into CASSQWEGGEQFF.

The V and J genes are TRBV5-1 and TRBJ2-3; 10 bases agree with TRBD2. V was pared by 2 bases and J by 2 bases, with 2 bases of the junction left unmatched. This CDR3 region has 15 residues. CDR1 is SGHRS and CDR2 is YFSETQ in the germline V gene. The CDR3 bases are TGCGCCAGCAGCTTCCTAGCGGGGGACACAGATACGCAGTATTTT. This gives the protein CASSFLAGDTDTQYF.

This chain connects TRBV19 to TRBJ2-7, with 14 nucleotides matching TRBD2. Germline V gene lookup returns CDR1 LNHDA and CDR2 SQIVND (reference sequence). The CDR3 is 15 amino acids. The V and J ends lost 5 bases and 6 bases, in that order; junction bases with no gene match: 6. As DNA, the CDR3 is TGTGCCAGTAGTTTAATGACTAGCGGGAGGGTCGAGCAGTACTTC. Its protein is CASSLMTSGRVEQYF. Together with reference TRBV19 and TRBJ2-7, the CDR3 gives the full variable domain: DGGITQSPKYLFRKEGQNVTLSCEQNLNHDAMYWYRQDPGQGLRLIYYSQIVNDFQKGDIAEGYSVSREKKESFPLTVTSAQKNPTAFYLCASSLMTSGRVEQYFGPGTRLTVT.

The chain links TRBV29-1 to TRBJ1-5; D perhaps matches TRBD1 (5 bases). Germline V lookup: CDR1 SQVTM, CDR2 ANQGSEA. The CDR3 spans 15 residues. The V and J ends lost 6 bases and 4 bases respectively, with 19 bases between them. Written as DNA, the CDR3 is TGCAGCGTGGTCTTTACAGGAAGGGAAAATCAGCCCCAGCATTTT. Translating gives CSVVFTGRENQPQHF. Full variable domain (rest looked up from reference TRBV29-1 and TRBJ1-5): SAVISQKPSRDICQRGTSLTIQCQVDSQVTMMFWYRQQPGQSLTLIATANQGSEATYESGFVIDKFPISRPNLTFSTLTVSNMSPEDSSIYLCSVVFTGRENQPQHFGDGTRLSIL.

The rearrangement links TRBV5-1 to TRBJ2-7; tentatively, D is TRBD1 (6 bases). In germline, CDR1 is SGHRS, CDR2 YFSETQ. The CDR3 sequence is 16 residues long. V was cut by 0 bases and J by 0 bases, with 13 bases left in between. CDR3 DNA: TGCGCCAGCAGCTTGGCAGGGGCCACTTTCTCCTACGAGCAGTACTTC. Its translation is CASSLAGATFSYEQYF.

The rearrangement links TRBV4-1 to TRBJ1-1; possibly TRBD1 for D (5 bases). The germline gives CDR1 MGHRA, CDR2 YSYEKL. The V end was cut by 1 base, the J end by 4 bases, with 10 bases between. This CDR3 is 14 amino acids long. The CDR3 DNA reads TGCGCCAGCAGCCAAGGGTGGGGGGTCACTGAAGCTTTCTTT. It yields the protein CASSQGWGVTEAFF.

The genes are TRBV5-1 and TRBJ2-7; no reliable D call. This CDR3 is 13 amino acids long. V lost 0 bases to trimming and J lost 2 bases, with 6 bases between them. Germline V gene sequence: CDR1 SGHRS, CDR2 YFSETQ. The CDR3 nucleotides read TGCGCCAGCAGCTTGGCCCCGGCCTACGAGCAGTACTTC. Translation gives CASSLAPAYEQYF. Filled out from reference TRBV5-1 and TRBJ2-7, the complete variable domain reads KAGVTQTPRYLIKTRGQQVTLSCSPISGHRSVSWYQQTPGQGLQFLFEYFSETQRNKGNFPGRFSGRQFSNSRSEMNVSTLELGDSALYLCASSLAPAYEQYFGPGTRLTVT.

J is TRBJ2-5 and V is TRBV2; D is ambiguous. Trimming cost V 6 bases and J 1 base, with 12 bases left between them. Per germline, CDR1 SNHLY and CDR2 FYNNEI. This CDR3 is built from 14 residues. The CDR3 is CASRQQISQETQYF. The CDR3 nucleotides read TGTGCCAGCAGGCAACAGATTTCCCAAGAGACCCAGTACTTC.

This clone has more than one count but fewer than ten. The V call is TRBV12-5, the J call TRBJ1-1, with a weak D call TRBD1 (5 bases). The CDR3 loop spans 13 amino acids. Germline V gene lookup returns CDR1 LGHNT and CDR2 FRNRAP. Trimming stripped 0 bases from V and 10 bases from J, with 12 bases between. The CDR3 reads CASGLVLSGGAFF. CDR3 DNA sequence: TGTGCTAGTGGTTTGGTTCTGTCGGGGGGAGCTTTCTTT.

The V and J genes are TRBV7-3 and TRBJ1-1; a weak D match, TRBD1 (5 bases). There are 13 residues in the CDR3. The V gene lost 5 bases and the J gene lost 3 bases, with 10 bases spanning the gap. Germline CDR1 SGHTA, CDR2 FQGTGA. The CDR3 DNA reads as TGTGCCAGCAGCCTCCGACAGTACACTGAAGCTTTCTTT. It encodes CASSLRQYTEAFF. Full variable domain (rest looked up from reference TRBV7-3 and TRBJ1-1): GAGVSQTPSNKVTEKGKYVELRCDPISGHTALYWYRQSLGQGPEFLIYFQGTGAADDSGLPNDRFFAVRPEGSVSTLKIQRTERGDSAVYLCASSLRQYTEAFFGQGTRLTVV.

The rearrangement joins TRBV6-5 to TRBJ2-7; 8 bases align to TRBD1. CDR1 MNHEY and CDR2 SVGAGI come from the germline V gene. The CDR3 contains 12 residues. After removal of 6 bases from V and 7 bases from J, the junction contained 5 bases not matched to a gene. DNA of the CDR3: TGTGCCAGCAGCCGGACAGGGTTAGAGCAGTACTTC. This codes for CASSRTGLEQYF.

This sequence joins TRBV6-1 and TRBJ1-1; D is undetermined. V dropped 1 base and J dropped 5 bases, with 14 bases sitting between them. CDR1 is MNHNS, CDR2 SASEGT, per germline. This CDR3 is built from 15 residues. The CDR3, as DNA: TGTGCCAGCAGTGAAGTCCGGGGTTGGAGTACTGAAGCTTTCTTT. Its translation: CASSEVRGWSTEAFF.

The CDR3 spells CASSYAGGDLREQYF. In DNA form, the CDR3 reads TGTGCCAGCAGTTACGCGGGAGGGGATCTTCGCGAGCAGTACTTC. The chain employs TRBV6-5 and TRBJ2-7; 9 bases align to TRBD2. This CDR3 region has 15 residues. Trimming took 2 bases from V and 6 from J; bases not matched to a gene: 8. Germline CDR1 is MNHEY and CDR2 is SVGAGI.

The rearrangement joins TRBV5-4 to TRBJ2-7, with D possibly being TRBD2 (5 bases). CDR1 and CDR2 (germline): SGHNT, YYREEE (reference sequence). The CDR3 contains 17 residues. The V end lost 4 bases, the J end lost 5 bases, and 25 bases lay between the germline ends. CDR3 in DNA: TGTGCCAGCAGCCCACCACTCCTTATGAGGGCGGACGACGAGCAGTACTTC. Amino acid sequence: CASSPPLLMRADDEQYF.

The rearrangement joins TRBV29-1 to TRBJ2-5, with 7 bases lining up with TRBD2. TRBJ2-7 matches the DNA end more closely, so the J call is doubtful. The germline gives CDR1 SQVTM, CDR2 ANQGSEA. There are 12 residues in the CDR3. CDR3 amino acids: CSVVGTNYEQYF. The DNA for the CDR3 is TGCAGCGTTGTGGGGACTAACTACGAGCAGTACTTC.

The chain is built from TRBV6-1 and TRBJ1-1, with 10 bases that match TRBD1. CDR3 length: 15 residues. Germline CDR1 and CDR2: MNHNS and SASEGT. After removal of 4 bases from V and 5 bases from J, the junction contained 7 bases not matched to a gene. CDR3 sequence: CASSAPGQGRTEAFF. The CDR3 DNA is TGTGCCAGCAGTGCTCCGGGACAGGGGAGGACTGAAGCTTTCTTT.

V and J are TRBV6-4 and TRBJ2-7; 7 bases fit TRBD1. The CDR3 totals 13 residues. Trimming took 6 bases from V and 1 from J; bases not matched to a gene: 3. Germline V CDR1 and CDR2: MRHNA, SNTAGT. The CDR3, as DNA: TGTGCCAGCAGGCGGACAGGTTCCTACGAGCAGTACTTC. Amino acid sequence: CASRRTGSYEQYF.

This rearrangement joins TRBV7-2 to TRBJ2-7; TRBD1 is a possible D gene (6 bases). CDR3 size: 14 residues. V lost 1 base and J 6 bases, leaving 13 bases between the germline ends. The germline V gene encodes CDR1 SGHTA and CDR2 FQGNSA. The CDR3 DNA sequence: TGTGCCAGCAGCTTAGACAGGGTTGGTTCCGAGCAGTACTTC. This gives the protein CASSLDRVGSEQYF.